The 30 T cell receptor beta chains presented below share a single source sample, sequenced in a study of blood T cell repertoires in COVID-19. Assay used: immunoSEQ multiplex PCR; TCRdb lists only in-frame clones, some missing. Among 100,000 or so clones listed, 85% were seen once. The specimen sequenced was peripheral blood. The receptors come from a woman in her 70s with active or convalescent COVID-19.

V gene TRBV6-2 or TRBV6-3 combines with J gene TRBJ2-1, with 11 bases fitting TRBD2. The V gene end was trimmed by 5 bases and the J gene end by 4 bases; junction bases not matched to a gene: 4. Germline CDR1 is MNHEY and CDR2 is SVGEGT. The CDR3 totals 15 residues. CDR3 loop: CASSAGTSGYNEQFF. Here the CDR3 DNA reads TGTGCCAGCAGTGCCGGGACTAGCGGATACAATGAGCAGTTCTTC.

DNA of the CDR3: TGCGCCAGCAGTGAGTTTGGCCAGGGGGGCGGCTACACCTTC. Amino acids: CASSEFGQGGGYTF. The chain combines TRBV10-2 with TRBJ1-2; TRBD1 aligns across 7 bases. Germline CDR1 is WSHSY and CDR2 is SAAADI. This CDR3 comprises 14 residues. Trimming at V came to 1 base and at J to 8 bases, leaving 7 bases not matched to a gene.

This chain links TRBV14 with TRBJ2-1; no definite D call. The germline V gene has CDR1 SGHDN and CDR2 FVKESK. Trimming left V 1 base short and J 2 bases short, with 12 bases between. The CDR3 has 16 amino acids. CDR3 protein: CASSQAGYLTYNEQFF. In DNA form, the CDR3 reads TGTGCCAGCAGCCAAGCAGGATACCTCACCTACAATGAGCAGTTCTTC.

The chain joins TRBV28 to TRBJ1-2; the D gene is possibly TRBD1 (5 bases). The CDR3 consists of 12 residues. Germline V gene sequence: CDR1 MDHEN, CDR2 SYDVKM. V was shortened by 6 bases and J by 3 bases, with 8 bases between the two germline ends. The DNA of the CDR3 is TGTGCCAGCAGCCTCAGGGACTATGGCTACACCTTC. This sequence encodes CASSLRDYGYTF.

The rearrangement joins TRBV30 to TRBJ1-5; 7 bases map to TRBD1. The CDR3 spans 12 residues. The junction had 4 bases not matched to a gene; V was cut back by 3 bases and J by 8 bases. Looked up from germline, CDR1 is GTSNPN and CDR2 is SVGIG (reference sequence). The CDR3 here is CAWSRQGEPQHF. In DNA, the CDR3 is TGTGCCTGGAGCCGACAGGGAGAGCCCCAGCATTTT.

The chain uses TRBV7-9 and TRBJ2-2; 10 bases line up with TRBD2. The trim removed 8 bases at V and 7 bases at J, leaving 7 bases unmatched. Per germline, CDR1 SEHNR and CDR2 FQNEAQ (reference sequence). CDR3 length equals 14 residues. The CDR3 is CASVSGRAGGELFF. The CDR3 coding sequence is TGTGCCAGCGTCAGCGGGAGGGCTGGCGGGGAGCTGTTTTTT. Together with reference TRBV7-9 and TRBJ2-2, the CDR3 gives the full variable domain: DTGVSQNPRHKITKRGQNVTFRCDPISEHNRLYWYRQTLGQGPEFLTYFQNEAQLEKSRLLSDRFSAERPKGSFSTLEIQRTEQGDSAMYLCASVSGRAGGELFFGEGSRLTVL.

This chain links TRBV7-9 with TRBJ2-1, with 11 bases matching TRBD2. In germline, CDR1 is SEHNR, CDR2 FQNEAQ (reference sequence). The CDR3 has 16 amino acids. With 2 bases clipped from V and 5 bases from J, the junction kept 5 bases outside the gene matches. The CDR3 is CASSLPTTSGNNEQFF. CDR3 nucleotide sequence: TGTGCCAGCAGCTTACCGACGACTAGCGGGAACAATGAGCAGTTCTTC.

V gene TRBV4-3 combines with J gene TRBJ1-6; no clear D gene. Trimming stripped 0 bases from V and 8 bases from J, with 11 bases between. Germline CDR1 and CDR2: LGHNA and YSLEER. The CDR3 has 15 amino acids. The CDR3 DNA reads TGCGCCAGCAGCCAAGATGGGTTCGGGTATTCACCCCTCCACTTT. Protein product: CASSQDGFGYSPLHF.

This clone was recorded once. Here the CDR3 reads CASIPNRVGGAGETQYF. In DNA, the CDR3 is TGTGCCAGCATTCCCAATCGTGTTGGGGGGGCCGGGGAGACCCAGTACTTC. J is TRBJ2-5 and V is TRBV7-9, with TRBD2 as a possible D gene (7 bases). Germline CDR1 SEHNR, CDR2 FQNEAQ (reference sequence). The V and J ends lost 7 bases and 5 bases respectively, with 26 bases between them. The CDR3 runs to 17 residues.

The chain employs TRBV2 and TRBJ2-1; 9 positions agree with TRBD2. V lost 5 bases, J lost 5 bases, and 4 bases stayed unmatched. CDR1 is SNHLY, CDR2 FYNNEI, per germline. This CDR3 contains 14 residues. The CDR3, as DNA: TGTGCCAGCAGTTTGACTAGCGGTAACAATGAGCAGTTCTTC. Its protein is CASSLTSGNNEQFF.

The rearrangement uses TRBV5-5 and TRBJ1-6, with 7 nucleotides matching TRBD1. Germline CDR1 and CDR2: SGHKS and YYEKEE (reference sequence). Germline trimming cut 6 bases from V and 0 bases from J; bases unmatched to any gene: 12. The CDR3 contains 18 residues. The CDR3: CASTKSGTANSYNSPLHF. In DNA, the CDR3 is TGTGCCAGCACCAAAAGTGGGACAGCTAACTCCTATAATTCACCCCTCCACTTT.

CDR3 in amino acids: CASSQLLGSGNTIYF. In DNA, the CDR3 is TGTGCCAGCAGCCAACTCCTCGGCTCTGGAAACACCATATATTTT. The rearrangement links TRBV5-8 to TRBJ1-3; no reliable D call. V was clipped by 4 bases and J by 0 bases, with 11 bases between them. The V gene's germline CDR1 is SGHTS and CDR2 YDEGEE. The CDR3 runs 15 residues.

V and J are TRBV19 and TRBJ2-7, with 9 bases that match TRBD1. With 6 bases clipped from V and 6 bases from J, the junction kept 12 bases outside the gene matches. This CDR3 is 15 amino acids long. Germline CDR1 reads LNHDA; CDR2 reads SQIVND (reference sequence). The CDR3 is CASRDLGTGITEQYF. The CDR3 DNA reads as TGTGCCAGTAGGGATCTCGGGACAGGGATAACCGAGCAGTACTTC.

J is TRBJ2-1 and V is TRBV6-1; no clear D gene. The CDR3 totals 16 residues. V lost 0 bases and J 0 bases, leaving 9 bases between the germline ends. The V gene's germline CDR1 is MNHNS and CDR2 SASEGT. CDR3 in amino acids: CASSEAISSSYNEQFF. CDR3 DNA sequence: TGTGCCAGCAGTGAAGCCATTTCGAGCTCCTACAATGAGCAGTTCTTC.

The V and J genes are TRBV2 and TRBJ1-2; TRBD1 agrees at 12 bases. Germline trimming cut 10 bases from V and 7 bases from J; bases unmatched to any gene: 4. The CDR3 is made up of 12 amino acids. Per germline, CDR1 SNHLY and CDR2 FYNNEI. The CDR3 here is CATGQGAGGYTF. The CDR3 DNA is TGTGCCACGGGACAGGGGGCTGGTGGCTACACCTTC. Based on the CDR3 plus reference TRBV2 and TRBJ1-2, the full variable domain is EPEVTQTPSHQVTQMGQEVILRCVPISNHLYFYWYRQILGQKVEFLVSFYNNEISEKSEIFDDQFSVERPDGSNFTLKIRSTKLEDSAMYFCATGQGAGGYTFGSGTRLTVV.

V usage is TRBV24-1 and J usage is TRBJ2-5; the match to TRBD2 covers 12 bases. J gave up 2 bases and V 7 bases, and 4 bases lay outside the gene matches. CDR1 KGHDR and CDR2 SFDVKD come from the germline V gene. The CDR3 sequence is 15 residues long. The CDR3 here is CATSVGLAGQETQYF. The CDR3 nucleotides are TGTGCCACCAGCGTAGGACTAGCGGGACAAGAGACCCAGTACTTC.

The chain combines TRBV30 with TRBJ1-1, with unresolved D. The CDR3 spans 13 residues. The V gene's germline CDR1 is GTSNPN and CDR2 SVGIG (reference sequence). V was shortened by 0 bases and J by 2 bases, with 7 bases between the two germline ends. CDR3 region: CAWSVGHNTEAFF. The DNA of the CDR3 is TGTGCCTGGAGTGTTGGGCATAACACTGAAGCTTTCTTT.

V usage is TRBV30 and J usage is TRBJ2-5, with 9 bases identical to TRBD1. V was clipped by 8 bases and J by 4 bases; unmatched bases: 8. The CDR3 runs to 13 residues. Germline V lookup: CDR1 GTSNPN, CDR2 SVGIG (reference sequence). The CDR3 DNA reads as TGTGCCCGCTCGGGACAGGGCGGAGAGACCCAGTACTTC. Amino acid sequence: CARSGQGGETQYF.

The rearrangement uses TRBV6-5 and TRBJ2-6, with D perhaps TRBD2 (5 bases). The CDR3 sequence is 14 residues long. Germline V gene lookup returns CDR1 MNHEY and CDR2 SVGAGI. The CDR3: CATKAGAGANVLTF. The DNA for the CDR3 is TGTGCAACCAAGGCCGGGGCTGGGGCCAACGTCCTGACTTTC.

This clone occurred a few times. V and J are TRBV25-1 and TRBJ1-4, with 9 bases aligning to TRBD1. The V segment lost 3 bases and the J segment 5 bases; nucleotides outside the gene matches: 4. The CDR3 extends over 15 amino acids. Germline lookup yields CDR1 MGHDK and CDR2 SYGVNS. CDR3 sequence reads: CASSDLGQGNEKLFF. The CDR3 nucleotides are TGTGCCAGCAGTGACCTGGGACAGGGAAATGAAAAACTGTTTTTT.

The chain employs TRBV19 and TRBJ2-1; 11 bases are shared with TRBD2. V lost 3 bases to trimming and J lost 6 bases; unmatched junction nucleotides: 4. This CDR3 region has 15 residues. CDR1 is LNHDA, CDR2 SQIVND, per germline (reference sequence). This CDR3 reads CASSMEGTSGNEQFF. The CDR3 coding sequence is TGTGCCAGTAGTATGGAGGGGACTAGCGGCAATGAGCAGTTCTTC.

The V and J genes are TRBV7-2 and TRBJ1-4, with D possibly matching TRBD1 (6 bases). Germline assignment: CDR1 SGHTA and CDR2 FQGNSA. Trimming shortened V by 3 bases and J by 3 bases, and 8 bases separated the two germline ends. The CDR3 is made up of 14 amino acids. The CDR3 region is CASSFDRSNEKLFF. CDR3 coding DNA: TGTGCCAGCAGCTTCGACAGGTCTAATGAAAAACTGTTTTTT.

The J gene is TRBJ1-2, the V gene TRBV30; D possibly corresponds to TRBD1 (5 bases). CDR3 length: 11 amino acids. Per germline, CDR1 GTSNPN and CDR2 SVGIG (reference sequence). V lost 2 bases, J lost 8 bases, and 9 bases lay in between. The CDR3 sequence is CAWSHRGGYTF. CDR3 bases: TGTGCCTGGAGTCATAGGGGCGGCTACACCTTC.

The V gene is TRBV29-1, the J gene TRBJ2-3; no clear D gene. V lost 3 bases, J lost 3 bases, and 4 bases lay in between. Germline V gene lookup returns CDR1 SQVTM and CDR2 ANQGSEA. CDR3 size: 11 residues. DNA of the CDR3: TGCAGCGTTGACCTTACAGATACGCAGTATTTT. This codes for CSVDLTDTQYF.

Concerning this clone: Other nucleotide sequences from this sample produce the same CDR3. The chain carries TRBV18 and TRBJ2-3; D ambiguous. Germline V gene data show CDR1 as KGHSH and CDR2 as LQKENI. This CDR3 has 15 residues. V gave up 3 bases and J gave up 0 bases, with 10 bases separating them. Here the CDR3 reads CASSPSQASTDTQYF. DNA for the CDR3: TGTGCCAGCTCACCGTCCCAGGCTAGCACAGATACGCAGTATTTT.

The rearrangement links TRBV24-1 to TRBJ2-2; the match to TRBD2 covers 10 bases. The ends lost 4 bases at V and 1 base at J; junction bases unmatched: 11. The V gene's germline CDR1 is KGHDR and CDR2 SFDVKD. The CDR3 runs to 19 residues. The CDR3 DNA reads TGTGCCACCAGTGACCCCTCGATTAGCGGGGGGTTGAACACCGGGGAGCTGTTTTTT. As protein: CATSDPSISGGLNTGELFF.

V usage is TRBV5-1 and J usage is TRBJ2-3; no firm D call. The CDR3 spans 17 residues. Germline V lookup: CDR1 SGHRS, CDR2 YFSETQ. V was pared by 2 bases and J by 0 bases, with 16 bases between. CDR3 region: CASSFPLGQPSTDTQYF. CDR3 nucleotides: TGCGCCAGCAGCTTCCCCCTTGGCCAACCCAGCACAGATACGCAGTATTTT.

V gene TRBV30 combines with J gene TRBJ1-2; D is uncertain. Germline lookup yields CDR1 GTSNPN and CDR2 SVGIG (reference sequence). The CDR3 covers 12 residues. Trimming pared 0 bases from V and 7 bases from J, leaving 9 bases between. The CDR3 reads CAWSVLITGYTF. The CDR3 region has the DNA TGTGCCTGGAGTGTACTGATTACTGGCTACACCTTC.

The rearrangement uses TRBV5-6 and TRBJ2-3; TRBD1 is a possible D gene (6 bases). Deletions cut 7 bases from V and 5 bases from J, with 17 bases between. The germline V gene encodes CDR1 SGHDT and CDR2 YYEEEE. The CDR3 is made up of 14 amino acids. CDR3 residues: CASSLGQGKDTQYF. In DNA form, the CDR3 reads TGTGCCAGCTCCTTGGGGCAGGGGAAAGATACGCAGTATTTT.

This clone was seen only once. The rearrangement links TRBV5-4 to TRBJ1-4; 8 bases are a match to TRBD1. CDR1 is SGHNT and CDR2 is YYREEE in the germline V gene (reference sequence). Trimming removed 0 bases from V and 4 bases from J; junction bases left unmatched: 5. The CDR3 spans 16 residues. The CDR3 here is CASSLVGQGFNEKLFF. CDR3 coding DNA: TGTGCCAGCAGCTTGGTAGGACAGGGATTTAATGAAAAACTGTTTTTT.